The 19 T cell receptor beta chains in this list originate from one sample, sequenced in a study of blood T cell repertoires in COVID-19 (TCRdb year 2020). The library was generated by the immunoSEQ multiplex PCR assay. What TCRdb holds here is the immuneACCESS table cut down to in-frame rearrangements. Part of the clones is not present; checked against another copy, under half of the missing clones reflect an unresolved V gene, and the others are unexplained. This sample gives some 70,000 clones in total; roughly 80% of them show up just once. The top ten clones comprise more than 13% of the sample. Sequenced input: peripheral blood. The receptors were gathered from a man aged 55 to 69 with COVID-19, enrolled during active disease.

This clone was recorded only once. The V and J genes are TRBV7-2 and TRBJ1-1; the match to TRBD1 covers 8 bases. CDR3 length: 15 residues. Germline CDR1 SGHTA, CDR2 FQGNSA. V shed 5 bases, J shed 0 bases, and the junction held 5 bases outside the gene matches. CDR3 protein: CASSPRQGMNTEAFF. CDR3 bases: TGTGCCAGCAGCCCACGACAGGGGATGAACACTGAAGCTTTCTTT.

The rearrangement uses TRBV12-5 and TRBJ2-3; a possible D gene is TRBD2 (5 bases). CDR3 length: 15 amino acids. Germline CDR1 and CDR2: LGHNT and FRNRAP. The V end was cut by 2 bases, the J end by 3 bases, with 12 bases between. The CDR3 bases are TGTGCTAGTGGTTTGAGATTAGCGAGGACAGATACGCAGTATTTT. Its protein product is CASGLRLARTDTQYF.

This chain joins TRBV25-1 and TRBJ1-2, with unresolved D. Germline-derived CDR1 and CDR2 are MGHDK and SYGVNS. Between the trimmed V and J ends, which lost 2 bases and 7 bases, there was a span of 11 bases. The CDR3 has 13 amino acids. For the CDR3, the DNA is TGTGCCAGCAGTGAACGGGGAGGGTTTGGCTACACCTTC. This sequence encodes CASSERGGFGYTF.

The chain uses TRBV5-1 and TRBJ2-3; 7 bases agree with TRBD1. J gave up 4 bases and V 4 bases, and 3 bases lay outside the gene matches. Germline V CDR1 and CDR2: SGHRS, YFSETQ. The CDR3 loop spans 13 amino acids. CDR3: CASSPGGPDTQYF. The DNA of the CDR3 is TGCGCCAGCAGCCCAGGGGGTCCAGATACGCAGTATTTT.

V and J are TRBV5-1 and TRBJ2-1, with 11 bases identical to TRBD2. There are 14 residues in the CDR3. The germline V gene encodes CDR1 SGHRS and CDR2 YFSETQ. The V and J ends lost 6 bases and 5 bases, in that order; junction bases with no gene match: 4. Here the CDR3 DNA reads TGCGCCAGCACCGGGGGACTAGCGGACAATGAGCAGTTCTTC. Translation: CASTGGLADNEQFF.

The rearrangement joins TRBV5-6 to TRBJ2-3; TRBD2 aligns across 8 bases. V lost 4 bases to trimming and J lost 1 base; unmatched junction nucleotides: 5. There are 15 residues in the CDR3. Germline V CDR1 and CDR2: SGHDT, YYEEEE. The CDR3 region has the DNA TGTGCCAGCAGCACCCCGGGACTAGGCACAGATACGCAGTATTTT. It is translated as CASSTPGLGTDTQYF.

The chain links TRBV28 to TRBJ1-5; D possibly corresponds to TRBD1 (5 bases). CDR1 is MDHEN, CDR2 SYDVKM, per germline. CDR3 length equals 12 residues. V was trimmed by 5 bases and J by 12 bases, leaving 14 bases between them. The CDR3 coding sequence is TGTGCCAGCAGTCTAGAAAGGGGATTCCAGCATTTT. Protein: CASSLERGFQHF.

The rearrangement links TRBV19 to TRBJ2-4; 10 nucleotides line up with TRBD1. CDR1 is LNHDA and CDR2 is SQIVND in the germline V gene (reference sequence). With V trimmed by 0 bases and J by 13 bases, 18 bases remained unmatched. This CDR3 is built from 18 residues. The CDR3 spells CASSIEVGGQGPQADQYF. In nucleotides, the CDR3 is TGTGCCAGTAGTATAGAAGTAGGGGGACAGGGGCCCCAGGCCGACCAGTACTTC.

This chain links TRBV11-2 with TRBJ1-1; 10 nucleotides align to TRBD1. This CDR3 is 16 amino acids long. Trimming at V came to 5 bases and at J to 0 bases, leaving 6 bases not matched to a gene. CDR1 is SGHAT, CDR2 FQNNGV, per germline. This CDR3 reads CASSRRDRGMNTEAFF. In DNA form, the CDR3 reads TGTGCCAGCAGCCGACGGGACAGGGGCATGAACACTGAAGCTTTCTTT.

This chain connects TRBV4-1 to TRBJ1-1; 7 nucleotides align to TRBD1. This CDR3 contains 15 residues. V dropped 4 bases and J dropped 0; count of bases not matched to a gene: 5. Germline loops: CDR1 MGHRA, CDR2 YSYEKL. The CDR3 DNA reads TGCGCCAGCAGCCTTACGACAGGGATGAACACTGAAGCTTTCTTT. Its translation is CASSLTTGMNTEAFF.

The table lists this clone with many counts. V is TRBV7-3 and J is TRBJ1-5; D is possibly TRBD1 (5 bases). Germline lookup yields CDR1 SGHTA and CDR2 FQGTGA. The ends were cut back, 5 bases at V and 4 bases at J, with 18 bases in the middle. The length of the CDR3 is 16 residues. The DNA of the CDR3 is TGTGCCAGCAGCGCAAGGGGTGTTAGCCCTAATCAGCCCCAGCATTTT. Translation: CASSARGVSPNQPQHF. Full variable domain (outside the CDR3, taken from reference TRBV7-3 and TRBJ1-5): GAGVSQTPSNKVTEKGKYVELRCDPISGHTALYWYRQSLGQGPEFLIYFQGTGAADDSGLPNDRFFAVRPEGSVSTLKIQRTERGDSAVYLCASSARGVSPNQPQHFGDGTRLSIL.

J is TRBJ2-3 and V is TRBV9, with 11 bases that match TRBD2. The CDR3 is 17 residues long. Germline trimming cut 0 bases from V and 3 bases from J; bases unmatched to any gene: 6. The germline gives CDR1 SGDLS, CDR2 YYNGEE. CDR3 sequence: CASSVASGRQFTDTQYF. CDR3 in DNA: TGTGCCAGCAGCGTAGCTAGCGGGAGGCAATTTACAGATACGCAGTATTTT.

V and J are TRBV27 and TRBJ1-2, with D hard to call. Trimming cost V 6 bases and J 0 bases, with 5 bases left between them. The V gene's germline CDR1 is MNHEY and CDR2 SMNVEV (reference sequence). CDR3 length equals 12 residues. CDR3 protein: CASRRANYGYTF. In DNA form, the CDR3 reads TGTGCCAGCAGGAGAGCTAACTATGGCTACACCTTC.

This clone was detected only a few times. This sequence joins TRBV4-1 and TRBJ2-7; 9 bases line up with TRBD2. The CDR3 has 15 amino acids. Germline V gene lookup returns CDR1 MGHRA and CDR2 YSYEKL. V gave up 4 bases and J gave up 3 bases; unmatched junction bases: 7. The DNA for the CDR3 is TGCGCCAGCAGCCTTCTAGCGGGATTGAACTACGAGCAGTACTTC. It specifies CASSLLAGLNYEQYF.

The table lists this clone with a few counts. V usage is TRBV11-3 and J usage is TRBJ2-3; D call uncertain. This CDR3 is built from 12 residues. Germline-derived CDR1 and CDR2 are SGHNT and YENEEA. V shed 4 bases and J shed 2 bases, with 4 bases lying between them. In DNA, the CDR3 is TGTGCCAGCAGCTCCTCCACAGATACGCAGTATTTT. This codes for CASSSSTDTQYF.

Comments on this clone: The sample contains more than one DNA sequence encoding this CDR3. V and J are TRBV4-1 and TRBJ1-6; TRBD1 aligns across 7 bases. CDR1 MGHRA and CDR2 YSYEKL come from the germline V gene. CDR3 length: 14 amino acids. After removal of 4 bases from V and 5 bases from J, the junction contained 2 bases not matched to a gene. The CDR3 DNA sequence: TGCGCCAGCAGCCGGGACAGAGATAATTCACCCCTCCACTTT. As protein: CASSRDRDNSPLHF.

The chain employs TRBV3-1 (or the pseudogene TRBV3-2) and TRBJ1-4; D might be TRBD1 (5 bases). The germline CDR1 and CDR2 sequences are LGHDT and YNNKEL (reference sequence). This CDR3 is built from 16 residues. V was clipped by 4 bases and J by 0 bases, with 12 bases between them. The CDR3: CASSPEGAATNEKLFF. In DNA form, the CDR3 reads TGTGCCAGCAGCCCAGAAGGGGCAGCAACTAATGAAAAACTGTTTTTT.

DNA for the CDR3: TGTGCCAGCAGTTACCCAGGGGATTCACCCCTCCACTTT. It translates to CASSYPGDSPLHF. This sequence joins TRBV28 and TRBJ1-6, with a weak D call TRBD1 (6 bases). The CDR3 runs 13 residues. The V end lost 4 bases, the J end lost 8 bases, and 9 bases lay between the germline ends. The germline gives CDR1 MDHEN, CDR2 SYDVKM.

The chain links TRBV30 to TRBJ1-5; TRBD1 agrees at 11 bases. The CDR3 contains 15 residues. Per germline, CDR1 GTSNPN and CDR2 SVGIG (reference sequence). Trimming cost V 3 bases and J 6 bases; bases outside gene matches: 7. The CDR3, as DNA: TGTGCCTGGAGGTCCGGGACAGGGGGTAGTCAGCCCCAGCATTTT. Its translation is CAWRSGTGGSQPQHF.